This TCR beta chain was captured by sequencing in a study of cytomegalovirus exposure and HLA in healthy donors. Remarks on this clone: What it binds is not known.

Study outcomes and limitations: Through in vitro validation, three CMV-associated chains were shown to be specific for CMV antigens. Rarity held for most TCR sequences, but there were some public TCRs that occurred in many donors. There were over 150 TCR beta chains listed as cytomegalovirus-associated.

The CDR3 runs to 15 residues. The germline V gene encodes CDR1 MDHEN and CDR2 SYDVKM. Trimming removed 2 bases from V and 0 bases from J, with 8 bases in between. Libraries were prepared by immunoSEQ multiplex PCR; TCRdb keeps only in-frame clonotypes and omits some of them. Among 80,000 to 90,000 clones listed, 95% to 97% were seen once. The chain has TRBV28 and TRBJ1-5, with TRBD1 as a possible D gene (5 bases). Sequencing was performed on PBMCs. This receptor was taken from a man between 18 and 29 years old in good health and CMV-seronegative. DNA for the CDR3: TGTGCCAGCAGTTTAAGGGGTTATAGCAATCAGCCCCAGCATTTT. Translation gives CASSLRGYSNQPQHF.